A selection of T cell receptor beta chains follows, all from one sample in a study of regulatory T cells in long-lasting Graves disease. TCRdb itself ran the multiplex PCR reads through MiXCR, one entry per CDR3 protein. The sample contains about 430,000 distinct CDR3 sequences, 15% of which appear only once. Separately, the same data were catalogued under a study of T cells in Graves' hyperthyroidism and ophthalmopathy.

The material sequenced was peripheral blood mononuclear cells (PBMCs), taken at new diagnosis, from a patient treated with antithyroid drugs. These receptors all come from a woman aged 40-49 years with Graves disease. CDR3s include the opening cysteine and the closing phenylalanine or tryptophan. A D gene is named only where the DNA matches it firmly. Only some rows state a clone size, as once, few, many or a class for expanded clones.

>many|TRBD1|TRBJ1-2|TRBV7-9
TGTGCCAGCAGCTTAATGGGACAGGGATATGGCTACACCTTC
CASSLMGQGYGYTF
>NA|TRBD1|TRBJ2-3|TRBV12-3/TRBV12-4
TGTGCCAGCAGTCTAGGGGGCAAGAGCACAGATACGCAGTATTTT
CASSLGGKSTDTQYF
>few|TRBD2|TRBJ2-5|TRBV11-3
TGTGCCAGCAGCTCTGGAACTCGACTAGCGGGACATCCGGTGCAAGAGACCCAGTACTTC
CASSSGTRLAGHPVQETQYF
>NA|TRBD1|TRBJ2-1|TRBV19
TGTGCCAGTAGTGTACGGACAGGGGGCAATGAGCAGTTCTTC
CASSVRTGGNEQFF
>many|NA|TRBJ1-2|TRBV7-2
TGTGCCAGCAGCTTAACGATCACCGAACGCTACACCTTC
CASSLTITERYTF
>NA|TRBD2|TRBJ2-3|TRBV7-2
TGTGCCAGCAGCTTAGTGAATAGCGGGACCCGGGCAGATACGCAGTATTTT
CASSLVNSGTRADTQYF
>NA|NA|TRBJ2-7|TRBV20-1
TGCAGTGCTAGAGGCGGGCTCGAGCAGTACTTC
CSARGGLEQYF
>few|TRBD2|TRBJ2-1|TRBV29-1
TGCAGCGCCGAGGCGGGACTAGCGGGAGTTCGCTCCTACAATGAGCAGTTCTTC
CSAEAGLAGVRSYNEQFF
>NA|TRBD2|TRBJ2-7|TRBV6-2/TRBV6-3
TGTGCCAGCCACGACGAGACGGGACTAGCGGGAGGCTCCTACGAGCAGTACTTC
CASHDETGLAGGSYEQYF
>few|NA|TRBJ1-1|TRBV12-3/TRBV12-4
TGTGCCAGCAGGATGCAGATGAACACTGAAGCTTTCTTT
CASRMQMNTEAFF
>NA|TRBD2|TRBJ2-7|TRBV28
TGTGCCAGCAGTTTATGGACCGGGACGGGGGGTTACGAGCAGTACTTC
CASSLWTGTGGYEQYF
>few|NA|TRBJ1-6|TRBV19
TGTGCCAGTAGTATCTCCTTCAGGTCTACAGGTTCACCCCTCCACTTT
CASSISFRSTGSPLHF
>NA|NA|TRBJ1-1|TRBV6-1
TGTGCCAGCAGTGAAGAAAGGGGTACTGAAGCTTTCTTT
CASSEERGTEAFF
>many|NA|TRBJ2-7|TRBV11-1
TGTGCCAGCAGCTTAGGGGAGACGCCGGGACGGCGATACGAGCAGTACTTC
CASSLGETPGRRYEQYF
>NA|NA|TRBJ2-1|TRBV19
TGTGCCAGTAGTAGTGAACTAGATAGTTTTAATGAGCAGTTCTTC
CASSSELDSFNEQFF
>many|NA|TRBJ1-4|TRBV12-3/TRBV12-4
TGTGCCAGCAGTTTATCGGACTCGGGCGGAGGTGAAAAACTGTTTTTT
CASSLSDSGGGEKLFF
>many|NA|TRBJ1-2|TRBV28
TGTGCCAGCAGTTTCCCTGCGACGTCAGACTACACCTTC
CASSFPATSDYTF
>many|TRBD1|TRBJ2-2|TRBV7-2
TGTGCCAGCAGCTTTGGCGGGACAGGGAACACCGGGGAGCTGTTTTTT
CASSFGGTGNTGELFF
>many|NA|TRBJ1-4|TRBV20-1
TGCAGTGGCCAACAGGGATCTTATAATGAAAAACTGTTTTTT
CSGQQGSYNEKLFF
>NA|NA|TRBJ1-1|TRBV29-1
TGCAGCGTTATGGGACGTTTGAACACTGAAGCTTTCTTT
CSVMGRLNTEAFF
>NA|NA|TRBJ2-5|TRBV4-1
TGCGCCAGCAGCCCCGGGAGGGGGCTCCAAGAGACCCAGTACTTC
CASSPGRGLQETQYF
>many|NA|TRBJ2-5|TRBV27
TGTGCCAGCAGTTTAGGGGGCACCTACAACCAAGAGACCCAGTACTTC
CASSLGGTYNQETQYF
>many|NA|TRBJ2-1|TRBV30
TGTGCCTGGAGCCTCAATGAGCAGTTCTTC
CAWSLNEQFF
>NA|TRBD2|TRBJ2-7|TRBV2
TGTGCCAGCGGGTCCGGGGGGGGATCCTACGAGCAGTACTTC
CASGSGGGSYEQYF
>NA|TRBD2|TRBJ2-3|TRBV9
TGTGCCAGCAGCGCGTTACTAGCGGGGTGGGGAGATACGCAGTATTTT
CASSALLAGWGDTQYF
>few|NA|TRBJ1-1|TRBV29-1
TGCAGCGTTAAGGGGCGCCTGAACACTGAAGCTTTCTTT
CSVKGRLNTEAFF
>many|TRBD2|TRBJ2-1|TRBV20-1
TGCAGTGCTAGAGCGGGGGGACTAACCTACAATGAGCAGTTCTTC
CSARAGGLTYNEQFF
>few|NA|TRBJ1-2|TRBV3-1
TGTGCCAGCAGCCAAGAGGGAGAGAGGGTTGGCTACACCTTC
CASSQEGERVGYTF
>few|NA|TRBJ2-1|TRBV19
TGTGCCAGTAGTATACTCGGCCCCTTAAATAAGCAGTTCTTC
CASSILGPLNKQFF
>NA|NA|TRBJ1-2|TRBV29-1
TGCAGCGTTGCCAGGGACCTCTATGGCTACACCTTC
CSVARDLYGYTF
>many|TRBD1|TRBJ1-1|TRBV5-8
TGTGCCAGCAGGTTGAGGGGGCTGACTGAAGCTTTCTTT
CASRLRGLTEAFF
>many|NA|TRBJ1-3|TRBV28
TGTGCCAGCAGTTCACCAGGGCGCGGAAACACCATATATTTT
CASSSPGRGNTIYF
>many|TRBD2|TRBJ2-1|TRBV2
TGTGCCAGCAGTGCCCTAGCGGGAGTTAACAATGAGCAGTTCTTC
CASSALAGVNNEQFF
>few|TRBD2|TRBJ2-2|TRBV10-3
TGTGCCATCAGTCCGGGGACTAGCGGGAGGCCAGGAACCGGGGAGCTGTTTTTT
CAISPGTSGRPGTGELFF
>many|NA|TRBJ2-2|TRBV12-3/TRBV12-4
TGTGCCAGCAGGGGCCGCCGAGGGAGAGGGGAGCTGTTTTTT
CASRGRRGRGELFF
>many|TRBD2|TRBJ2-5|TRBV5-5
TGTGCCAGCAGCTGGGGACTAGCTTCTGAGACCCAGTACTTC
CASSWGLASETQYF
>NA|TRBD1|TRBJ1-2|TRBV29-1
TGCAGCGTTGGGACAGGGGGCTCCGGCTACACCTTC
CSVGTGGSGYTF
>many|NA|TRBJ2-1|TRBV30
TGTGCCTGGAGTTTTGGACGGGCGGTGTTCTTC
CAWSFGRAVFF
>many|NA|TRBJ2-2|TRBV11-2
TGTGCCAGCTACCCCCTTTGGGCTAGCGTGAACACCGGGGAGCTGTTTTTT
CASYPLWASVNTGELFF
>few|NA|TRBJ1-3|TRBV6-2/TRBV6-3
TGTGCCAGCAGTTACTCTACAGGAAGCTCTGGAAACACCATATATTTT
CASSYSTGSSGNTIYF
>few|TRBD2|TRBJ2-1|TRBV5-1
TGCGCCAGCAGCTTGGAGGGACTAGCGGGCTACAATGAGCAGTTCTTC
CASSLEGLAGYNEQFF
>many|TRBD1|TRBJ1-1|TRBV7-9
TGTGCCAGCAGCTTAGCGACAGGGAGGACTGAAGCTTTCTTT
CASSLATGRTEAFF
>many|TRBD2|TRBJ2-5|TRBV5-1
TGCGCCAGCAGCTTGGGATCTAGCGGGCAGGCGGAGACCCAGTACTTC
CASSLGSSGQAETQYF
>NA|TRBD2|TRBJ2-7|TRBV5-1
TGCGCCAGCACCCCTAGCGGGAGAAAACCCTACGAGCAGTACTTC
CASTPSGRKPYEQYF
>NA|NA|TRBJ1-2|TRBV2
TGTGCCAGCTTTCTATCAGGGATTTACGGGGGGGGCTACACCTTC
CASFLSGIYGGGYTF
>NA|NA|TRBJ1-3|TRBV7-9
TGTGCCAGCAGCCTAACCCTCGGAGACACCATATATTTT
CASSLTLGDTIYF
>many|TRBD2|TRBJ2-5|TRBV11-2
TGTGCCAGCAGCTTAGACAGCGCGGGAGGAGGGGAGACCCAGTACTTC
CASSLDSAGGGETQYF
>NA|NA|TRBJ2-3|TRBV20-1
TGCAGTGCAATGGACGGCACAGATACGCAGTATTTT
CSAMDGTDTQYF
>many|NA|TRBJ2-5|TRBV24-1
TGTGCCACCAGTGATGGATCCCAAGAGACCCAGTACTTC
CATSDGSQETQYF
>many|NA|TRBJ1-1|TRBV11-2
TGTGCCAGCAGCTTAGTCCCGGGAGGGACTGAAGCTTTCTTT
CASSLVPGGTEAFF
>NA|NA|TRBJ1-2|TRBV6-1
TGTGCCGGGGCCCGAGGCCCTACTAACTATGGCTACACCTTC
CAGARGPTNYGYTF
>many|NA|TRBJ1-5|TRBV5-6
TGTGCCAGCAGCTTGGGGTACTCTAGCAATCAGCCCCAGCATTTT
CASSLGYSSNQPQHF
>few|NA|TRBJ1-2|TRBV7-3
TGTGCCAGCAGCTTCGAACTCCGGGCCGGGAGGACCTTC
CASSFELRAGRTF
>many|NA|TRBJ2-1|TRBV11-2
TGTGCCAGCACCCCTAGCGCCAGCTCCTACAATGAGCAGTTCTTC
CASTPSASSYNEQFF
>few|TRBD2|TRBJ2-3|TRBV6-4
TGTGCCAGCAGTGATCCGACTAGCGGCACAGATACGCAGTATTTT
CASSDPTSGTDTQYF
>many|TRBD1|TRBJ1-1|TRBV28
TGTGCCAGCAGTTTTGTCGGGGCCTGGGACAGGGTTATGGGCACTGAAGCTTTCTTT
CASSFVGAWDRVMGTEAFF
>many|NA|TRBJ2-1|TRBV9
TGTGCCAGCAGCGTAGGAGGGTTTAACTGGAATGAGCAGTTCTTC
CASSVGGFNWNEQFF
>many|TRBD1|TRBJ2-5|TRBV2
TGTGCCAGCAGTGAGTCCAGGGGGCAAGAGACCCAGTACTTC
CASSESRGQETQYF
>few|TRBD2|TRBJ2-1|TRBV3-1
TGTGCCAGCAGCCAAGCGGGGGGACTTCACAATGAGCAGTTCTTC
CASSQAGGLHNEQFF
>NA|NA|TRBJ2-7|TRBV19
TGTGCCAGTAGTCCGGTACCCTCCTACGAGCAGTACTTC
CASSPVPSYEQYF